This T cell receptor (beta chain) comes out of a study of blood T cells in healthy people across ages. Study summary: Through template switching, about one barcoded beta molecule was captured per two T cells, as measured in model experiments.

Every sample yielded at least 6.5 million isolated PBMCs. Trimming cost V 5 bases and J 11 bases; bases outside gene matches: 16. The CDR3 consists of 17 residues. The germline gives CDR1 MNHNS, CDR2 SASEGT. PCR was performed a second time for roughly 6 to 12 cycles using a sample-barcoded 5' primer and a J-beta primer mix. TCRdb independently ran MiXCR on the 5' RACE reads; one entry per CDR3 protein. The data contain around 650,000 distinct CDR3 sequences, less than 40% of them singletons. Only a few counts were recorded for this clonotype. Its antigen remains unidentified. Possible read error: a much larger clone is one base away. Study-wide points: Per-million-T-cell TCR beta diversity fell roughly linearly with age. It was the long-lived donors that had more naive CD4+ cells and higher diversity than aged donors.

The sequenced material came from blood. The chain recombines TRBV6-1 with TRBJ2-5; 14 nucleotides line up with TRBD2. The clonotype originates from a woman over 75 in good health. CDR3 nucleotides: TGTGCCAGCAGTCCCCGGCGGGGGACTAGCGGGGGCAATGAGCAGTACTTC. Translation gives CASSPRRGTSGGNEQYF.